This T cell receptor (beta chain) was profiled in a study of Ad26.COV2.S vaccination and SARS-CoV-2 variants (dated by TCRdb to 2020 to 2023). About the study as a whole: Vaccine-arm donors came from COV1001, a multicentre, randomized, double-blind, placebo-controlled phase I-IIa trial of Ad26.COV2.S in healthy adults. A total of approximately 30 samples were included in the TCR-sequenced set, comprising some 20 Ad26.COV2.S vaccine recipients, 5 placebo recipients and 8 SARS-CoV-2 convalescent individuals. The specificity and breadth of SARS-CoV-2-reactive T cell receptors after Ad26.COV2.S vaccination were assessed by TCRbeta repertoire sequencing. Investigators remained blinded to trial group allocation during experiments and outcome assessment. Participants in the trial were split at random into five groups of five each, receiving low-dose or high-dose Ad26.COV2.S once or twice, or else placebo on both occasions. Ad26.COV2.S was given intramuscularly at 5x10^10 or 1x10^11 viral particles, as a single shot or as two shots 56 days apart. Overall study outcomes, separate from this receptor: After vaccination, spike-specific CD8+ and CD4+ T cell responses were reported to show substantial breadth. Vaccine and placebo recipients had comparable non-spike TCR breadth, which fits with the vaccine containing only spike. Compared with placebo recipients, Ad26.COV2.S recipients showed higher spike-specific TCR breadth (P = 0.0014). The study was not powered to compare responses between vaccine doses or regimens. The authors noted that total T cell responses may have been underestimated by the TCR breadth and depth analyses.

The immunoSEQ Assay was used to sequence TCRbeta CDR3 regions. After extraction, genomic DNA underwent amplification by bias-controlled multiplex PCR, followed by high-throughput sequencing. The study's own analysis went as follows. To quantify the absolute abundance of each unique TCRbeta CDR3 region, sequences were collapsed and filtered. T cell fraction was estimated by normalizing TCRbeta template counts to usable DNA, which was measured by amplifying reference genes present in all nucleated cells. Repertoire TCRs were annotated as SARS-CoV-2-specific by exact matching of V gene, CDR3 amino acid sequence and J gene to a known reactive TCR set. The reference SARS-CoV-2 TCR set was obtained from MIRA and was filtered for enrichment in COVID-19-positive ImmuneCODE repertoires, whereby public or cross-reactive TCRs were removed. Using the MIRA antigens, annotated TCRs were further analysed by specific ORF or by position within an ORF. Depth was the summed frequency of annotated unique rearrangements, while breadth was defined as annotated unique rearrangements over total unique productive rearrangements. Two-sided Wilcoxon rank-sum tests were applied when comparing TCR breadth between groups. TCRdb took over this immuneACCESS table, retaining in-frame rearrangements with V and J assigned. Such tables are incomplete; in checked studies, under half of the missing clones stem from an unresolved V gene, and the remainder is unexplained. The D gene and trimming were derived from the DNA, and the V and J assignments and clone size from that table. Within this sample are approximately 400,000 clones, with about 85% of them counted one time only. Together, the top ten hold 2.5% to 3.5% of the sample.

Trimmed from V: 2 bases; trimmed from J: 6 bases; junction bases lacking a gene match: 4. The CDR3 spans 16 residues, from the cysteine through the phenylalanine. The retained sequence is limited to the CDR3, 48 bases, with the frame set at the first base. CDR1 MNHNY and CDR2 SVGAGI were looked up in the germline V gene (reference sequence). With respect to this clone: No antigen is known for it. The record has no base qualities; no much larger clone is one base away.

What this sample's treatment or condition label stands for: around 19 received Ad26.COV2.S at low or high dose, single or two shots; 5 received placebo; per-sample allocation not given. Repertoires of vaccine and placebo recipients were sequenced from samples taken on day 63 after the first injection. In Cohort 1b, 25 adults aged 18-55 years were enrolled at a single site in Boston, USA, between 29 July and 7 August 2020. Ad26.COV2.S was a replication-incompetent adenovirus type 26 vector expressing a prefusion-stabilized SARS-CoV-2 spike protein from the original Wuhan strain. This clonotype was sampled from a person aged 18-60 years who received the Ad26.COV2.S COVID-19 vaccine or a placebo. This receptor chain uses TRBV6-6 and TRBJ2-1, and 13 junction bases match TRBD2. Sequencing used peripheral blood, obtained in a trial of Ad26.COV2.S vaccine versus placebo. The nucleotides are TGTGCCAGCAGTTACCCTTGGACTAGCGGGAGCAATGAGCAGTTCTTC. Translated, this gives CASSYPWTSGSNEQFF.